This record covers a single TCR beta chain. This record comes from a study of Ad26.COV2.S vaccination and SARS-CoV-2 variants. Sequencing used immunoSEQ multiplex PCR; TCRdb keeps in-frame clones, though not all of them. The sample yields some 520,000 clones, 87% seen once. This CDR3 comprises 12 residues. The germline CDR1 and CDR2 sequences are LGHDT and YNNKEL (reference sequence). Trimming left V 4 bases short and J 4 bases short, with 8 bases between. As for treatment: some 20 received Ad26.COV2.S at low or high dose, single or two shots; about 5 received placebo; per-sample allocation not given. Following the first vaccine or placebo injection, samples were taken on day 63.

The source of this sequence is a person aged 18-60 years who received the Ad26.COV2.S COVID-19 vaccine or a placebo. The sample here was peripheral blood, taken in a trial of Ad26.COV2.S vaccine versus placebo. The chain couples TRBV3-1 (or the pseudogene TRBV3-2) to TRBJ2-7; D not certain. The CDR3 region is CASSRYRYEQYF. Here the CDR3 DNA reads TGTGCCAGCAGCCGATACCGTTACGAGCAGTACTTC.